The rows below give T cell receptor beta chains drawn from one sample of a study of vaccination and CD4 T cells after COVID-19. One entry per CDR3 protein results from TCRdb running MiXCR on the PCR reads. Altogether more than 20,000 distinct CDR3 sequences are present, over 40% being singletons, with the ten largest covering over 3.5%. These receptors are not linked to any known antigen. The sequenced sample was CD4+ T cells from blood, cultured in vitro. The receptors derive from a human donor who had recovered from COVID-19. Both conserved end residues are part of each CDR3.

j_gene | len | v_gene | CDR3aa
TRBJ2-2 | 15 | TRBV12-3/TRBV12-4 | CATRQSPWDTGELFF
TRBJ1-2 | 12 | TRBV11-3 | CASSSGNYGYTF
TRBJ2-7 | 18 | TRBV7-2 | CASSPRGLGDRKTYEQYF
TRBJ2-7 | 13 | TRBV18 | CASSPPGPDEQYF
TRBJ2-7 | 15 | TRBV27 | CASSAPGTETYEQYF
TRBJ2-7 | 12 | TRBV20-1 | CSARDLGNEQYF
TRBJ2-7 | 13 | TRBV2 | CASSRQGMNEQYF
TRBJ2-2 | 15 | TRBV10-3 | CAISSSERGTGELFF
TRBJ1-1 | 13 | TRBV7-2 | CASSLASITEAFF
TRBJ2-3 | 13 | TRBV19 | CASSTQASDTQYF
TRBJ1-6 | 13 | TRBV21-1 | CASSHRENSPLHF
TRBJ2-1 | 17 | TRBV7-9 | CASSLGTSGNSYNEQFF
TRBJ1-5 | 14 | TRBV7-2 | CASSVDRGGQPQHF
TRBJ1-2 | 15 | TRBV18 | CASSPPDRVGYGYTF
TRBJ1-6 | 16 | TRBV15 | CATSSRQGSGNSPLHF
TRBJ1-1 | 14 | TRBV7-6 | CASSLGGSGTEAFF
TRBJ1-4 | 14 | TRBV6-1 | CARPPGQANEKLFF
TRBJ2-5 | 12 | TRBV19 | CATGTGFETQYF
TRBJ2-5 | 15 | TRBV7-9 | CASSRFRDRSETQYF
TRBJ2-1 | 20 | TRBV20-1 | CSARDWSNPAGLASVGEQFF
TRBJ2-5 | 14 | TRBV20-1 | CSAQKGADQETQYF
TRBJ1-1 | 13 | TRBV7-6 | CASSLVHGGEAFF
TRBJ1-2 | 14 | TRBV20-1 | CSDTFGGQNYGYTF